The 13 T cell receptor beta chains below come from one sample, sequenced in a study of blood T cell repertoires in COVID-19. The repertoire was sequenced with immunoSEQ multiplex PCR; TCRdb's copy has only in-frame clones and lacks some. Among 250,000 to 300,000 clones listed, approximately 80% were seen once. Sequenced: peripheral blood. These receptors were collected from a woman aged 55-69 years with active or convalescent COVID-19.

The rearrangement uses TRBV6-5 and TRBJ2-1; 10 bases map to TRBD2. The CDR3 has 16 amino acids. Germline V gives CDR1 MNHEY, CDR2 SVGAGI. The V and J ends lost 2 bases and 7 bases, in that order; junction bases with no gene match: 8. The CDR3 region is CASSYALAGGRNEQFF. The CDR3 DNA reads TGTGCCAGCAGTTACGCTTTAGCGGGGGGAAGAAATGAGCAGTTCTTC.

This sequence joins TRBV9 and TRBJ1-1; 7 nucleotides align to TRBD1. Germline loops: CDR1 SGDLS, CDR2 YYNGEE. Unmatched junction bases numbered 4, after V lost 2 bases and J lost 3 bases. The CDR3 consists of 14 residues. CDR3: CASSVNRGDTEAFF. In nucleotides, the CDR3 is TGTGCCAGCAGCGTGAACAGGGGAGACACTGAAGCTTTCTTT.

This chain joins TRBV3-1 (or the pseudogene TRBV3-2) and TRBJ1-5; the D gene is possibly TRBD1 (6 bases). V lost 1 base and J 6 bases, leaving 19 bases between the germline ends. Germline values: CDR1 LGHDT, CDR2 YNNKEL (reference sequence). There are 17 residues in the CDR3. The CDR3 region is CASSQAGGTGSSQPQHF. The DNA for the CDR3 is TGTGCCAGCAGCCAAGCGGGGGGCACGGGGAGTAGTCAGCCCCAGCATTTT.

CDR3 region: CASSPYLRTGGGLGLGEAFF. The CDR3 nucleotides are TGTGCCAGCAGTCCTTATTTGAGGACAGGGGGCGGGTTAGGACTGGGTGAAGCTTTCTTT. This chain links TRBV28 with TRBJ1-1; TRBD1 matches 11 bases. The trim removed 5 bases at V and 7 bases at J, leaving 24 bases unmatched. The CDR3 totals 20 residues. Germline assignment: CDR1 MDHEN and CDR2 SYDVKM.

This sequence joins TRBV9 and TRBJ2-1, with TRBD2 identical over 9 bases. This CDR3 spans 17 amino acids. Trimming cost V 0 bases and J 8 bases; bases outside gene matches: 12. The germline CDR1 and CDR2 sequences are SGDLS and YYNGEE. The CDR3 sequence: CASSVGVAGEVGDEQFF. CDR3 in DNA: TGTGCCAGCAGCGTAGGGGTAGCGGGGGAAGTGGGGGATGAGCAGTTCTTC.

This chain links TRBV7-2 with TRBJ2-7; TRBD1 might be the D (6 bases). The CDR3 is 15 amino acids. Per the germline V gene, CDR1 is SGHTA and CDR2 is FQGNSA. V lost 3 bases and J lost 4, with 16 bases in between. The CDR3 DNA reads as TGTGCCAGCAGCTTTCGTGGACAGATGGTATACGAGCAGTACTTC. Its translation is CASSFRGQMVYEQYF.

V usage is TRBV19 and J usage is TRBJ2-1; D not resolved. The germline V gene encodes CDR1 LNHDA and CDR2 SQIVND (reference sequence). The CDR3 extends over 12 amino acids. The V and J ends lost 3 bases and 7 bases respectively, with 7 bases between them. The CDR3 DNA reads TGTGCCAGTAGTATTTACAGTAATGAGCAGTTCTTC. Residues: CASSIYSNEQFF.

The chain carries TRBV30 and TRBJ1-6; 9 bases map to TRBD1. This CDR3 region has 15 residues. V shed 0 bases and J 10 bases; nucleotides not matched to a gene: 7. CDR1 is GTSNPN and CDR2 is SVGIG in the germline V gene (reference sequence). CDR3 sequence: CAWSVLRTGDSPLHF. CDR3 nucleotide sequence: TGTGCCTGGAGTGTACTTAGGACAGGGGACTCACCCCTCCACTTT.

The chain joins TRBV29-1 to TRBJ2-7; D is unclear. Germline lookup yields CDR1 SQVTM and CDR2 ANQGSEA. V was clipped by 3 bases and J by 3 bases, with 6 bases between them. CDR3 length equals 11 residues. CDR3 loop: CSVDIGYEQYF. CDR3 DNA: TGCAGCGTTGACATCGGCTACGAGCAGTACTTC.

This rearrangement joins TRBV11-2 to TRBJ2-7; 8 bases are shared with TRBD1. The CDR3 sequence is 17 residues long. V shed 2 bases and J 2 bases; nucleotides not matched to a gene: 11. The germline V gene encodes CDR1 SGHAT and CDR2 FQNNGV. This CDR3 is CASSLLEGVTGAYEQYF. Written as DNA, the CDR3 is TGTGCCAGCAGCTTACTTGAGGGAGTGACAGGGGCCTACGAGCAGTACTTC.

This clone has just one count. This chain connects TRBV4-3 to TRBJ1-3; D not certain. The CDR3 consists of 16 residues. V shed 0 bases and J shed 2 bases, with 11 bases lying between them. Germline-derived CDR1 and CDR2 are LGHNA and YSLEER. The CDR3 reads CASSQDPHGAGNTIYF. CDR3 sequence (DNA): TGCGCCAGCAGCCAAGATCCCCACGGTGCTGGAAACACCATATATTTT.

The chain is built from TRBV12-3 or TRBV12-4 and TRBJ1-6; the match to TRBD1 covers 7 bases. The CDR3 sequence is 13 residues long. With V trimmed by 5 bases and J by 7 bases, 2 bases remained unmatched. DNA for the CDR3: TGTGCCAGCAGTCCGGGACAGAATTCACCCCTCCACTTT. This encodes CASSPGQNSPLHF.

This clone was counted once. This sequence joins TRBV7-2 and TRBJ2-3, with TRBD2 identical over 15 bases. After removal of 8 bases from V and 5 bases from J, the junction contained 8 bases not matched to a gene. Germline V lookup: CDR1 SGHTA, CDR2 FQGNSA. This CDR3 is built from 16 residues. CDR3 amino acids: CASLGLAGGRGDTQYF. CDR3 sequence (DNA): TGTGCCAGCCTCGGACTAGCGGGGGGGCGGGGAGATACGCAGTATTTT.